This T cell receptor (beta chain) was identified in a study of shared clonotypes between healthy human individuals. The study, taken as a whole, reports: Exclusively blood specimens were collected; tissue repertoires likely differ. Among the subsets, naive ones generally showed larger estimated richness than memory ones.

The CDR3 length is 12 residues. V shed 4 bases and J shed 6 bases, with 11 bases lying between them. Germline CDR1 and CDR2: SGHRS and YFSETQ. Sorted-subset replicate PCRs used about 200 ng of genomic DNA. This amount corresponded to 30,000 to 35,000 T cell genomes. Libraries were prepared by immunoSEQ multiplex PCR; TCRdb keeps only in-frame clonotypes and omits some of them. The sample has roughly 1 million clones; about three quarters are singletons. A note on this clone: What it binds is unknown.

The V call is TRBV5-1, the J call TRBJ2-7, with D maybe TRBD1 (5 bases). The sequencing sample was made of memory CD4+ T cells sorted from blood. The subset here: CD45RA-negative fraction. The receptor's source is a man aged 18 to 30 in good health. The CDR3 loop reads CASSARQTEQYF. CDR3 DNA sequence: TGCGCCAGCAGCGCAAGACAGACCGAGCAGTACTTC.